The 17 T cell receptor beta chains below all came from one sample that was sequenced in a study of cytotoxic CD8 clonotypes in ibrutinib-treated CLL. The repertoire was sequenced with immunoSEQ multiplex PCR; TCRdb's copy has only in-frame clones and lacks some. The sample has 30,000 to 40,000 clones; 45% to 50% are singletons. Material: PBMCs, obtained before ibrutinib treatment. The receptors derive from a human donor with chronic lymphocytic leukemia.

The rearrangement joins TRBV7-9 to TRBJ2-5; 11 nucleotides line up with TRBD1. From germline, CDR1 is SEHNR and CDR2 FQNEAQ (reference sequence). V trimming: 5 bases; J trimming: 3 bases; junction bases outside the gene matches: 2. The length of the CDR3 is 14 residues. The CDR3 region is CASSTGQGEETQYF. The CDR3 nucleotides are TGTGCCAGCAGCACGGGACAGGGGGAAGAGACCCAGTACTTC.

The V and J genes are TRBV7-6 and TRBJ2-3; TRBD1 might be the D (5 bases). This CDR3 spans 17 amino acids. Germline V gives CDR1 SGHVS, CDR2 FNYEAQ. Trimming took off 2 bases at V and 0 bases at J, with 15 bases between the two ends. The CDR3 here is CASSLRVGLLSTDTQYF. The CDR3 bases are TGTGCCAGCAGCTTAAGGGTGGGGCTTCTAAGCACAGATACGCAGTATTTT.

V usage is TRBV4-2 and J usage is TRBJ2-2; TRBD1 or TRBD2 may be the D gene (5 bases each). Germline V gives CDR1 LGHNA, CDR2 YNFKEQ. Trimming left V 1 base short and J 4 bases short, with 7 bases between. This CDR3 is 14 amino acids long. The CDR3 reads CASSQGGFTGELFF. CDR3 coding DNA: TGTGCCAGCAGCCAAGGGGGGTTCACCGGGGAGCTGTTTTTT.

The chain employs TRBV25-1 and TRBJ2-7; TRBD1 aligns across 10 bases. CDR1 and CDR2 from the germline V gene are MGHDK and SYGVNS. The CDR3 has 18 amino acids. With V trimmed by 1 base and J by 5 bases, 14 bases remained unmatched. The CDR3 DNA is TGTGCCAGCAGTGAATCATGGTCGGGGGACAGGGGAACAAACGAGCAGTACTTC. This sequence encodes CASSESWSGDRGTNEQYF.

V and J are TRBV7-9 and TRBJ2-7; D possibly corresponds to TRBD1 (5 bases). Germline V gives CDR1 SEHNR, CDR2 FQNEAQ (reference sequence). V was pared by 5 bases and J by 4 bases, with 9 bases between. The CDR3 extends over 12 amino acids. The CDR3 here is CASSGQGYEQYF. CDR3 in DNA: TGTGCCAGCAGCGGCCAGGGTTACGAGCAGTACTTC.

The V gene is TRBV28, the J gene TRBJ1-4; D gene ambiguous. Germline V gene data show CDR1 as MDHEN and CDR2 as SYDVKM. The CDR3 contains 12 residues. The V gene lost 6 bases and the J gene lost 2 bases, with 4 bases spanning the gap. CDR3 residues: CASRVTNEKLFF. The CDR3 region has the DNA TGTGCCAGCAGGGTGACTAATGAAAAACTGTTTTTT.

This clone was picked up a small number of times. Within the sample, other DNA sequences also encode this same CDR3. The chain carries TRBV28 and TRBJ1-5, with a possible D match to TRBD1 (5 bases). The CDR3 length is 14 residues. Per germline, CDR1 MDHEN and CDR2 SYDVKM. Trimming cost V 2 bases and J 4 bases, with 9 bases left between them. Written as DNA, the CDR3 is TGTGCCAGCAGTTTAGGGGGAACTAATCAGCCCCAGCATTTT. This encodes CASSLGGTNQPQHF. Full variable domain (outside the CDR3, taken from reference TRBV28 and TRBJ1-5): DVKVTQSSRYLVKRTGEKVFLECVQDMDHENMFWYRQDPGLGLRLIYFSYDVKMKEKGDIPEGYSVSREKKERFSLILESASTNQTSMYLCASSLGGTNQPQHFGDGTRLSIL.

The chain employs TRBV5-1 and TRBJ2-7; TRBD1 or TRBD2 may be the D gene (5 bases each). Looked up from germline, CDR1 is SGHRS and CDR2 is YFSETQ. Between the trimmed V and J ends, which lost 0 bases and 3 bases, there was a span of 16 bases. The CDR3 totals 16 residues. CDR3 nucleotides: TGCGCCAGCAGCTTGGGGAGGCAGGGAGAAGGCTACGAGCAGTACTTC. Translating gives CASSLGRQGEGYEQYF.

This rearrangement joins TRBV15 to TRBJ1-5; TRBD1 matches 7 bases. The CDR3 consists of 16 residues. Germline V gene data show CDR1 as LNHNV and CDR2 as YYDKDF (reference sequence). With V trimmed by 1 base and J by 2 bases, 5 bases remained unmatched. CDR3 sequence (DNA): TGTGCCACCAGCAGAGTCACGGGACAGCGCAATCAGCCCCAGCATTTT. This codes for CATSRVTGQRNQPQHF.

This clone was counted only a few times. Compared with germline, one end of the junction differs, possibly owing to a read error. The J gene is TRBJ2-7, the V gene TRBV12-5; weak D call: TRBD1 (6 bases). The CDR3 totals 13 residues. Germline CDR1 and CDR2: LGHNT and FRNRAP. The CDR3, as DNA: TGTGCTAGTGGTGTGGTGAGGGGGTACGAGCAGTACTTC. This translates into CASGVVRGYEQYF. The full variable domain, completed using reference TRBV12-5 and TRBJ2-7, is DARVTQTPRHKVTEMGQEVTMRCQPILGHNTVFWYRQTMMQGLELLAYFRNRAPLDDSGMPKDRFSAEMPDATLATLKIQPSEPRDSAVYFCASGVVRGYEQYFGPGTRLTVT.

In its sample, this clone was seen a few times. CDR3 sequence reads: CASRGGYFDTQYF. The CDR3 nucleotides read TGTGCCAGCAGGGGTGGATATTTTGATACGCAGTATTTT. J is TRBJ2-3 and V is TRBV7-9, with D unclear. Trimming pared 6 bases from V and 6 bases from J, leaving 13 bases between. Germline CDR1 is SEHNR and CDR2 is FQNEAQ (reference sequence). The CDR3 has 13 residues.

This clone has just a few counts. This CDR3 is also generated by other DNA sequences in the sample. The rearrangement joins TRBV4-1 to TRBJ2-7; 7 positions match TRBD1. CDR1 MGHRA and CDR2 YSYEKL come from the germline V gene. The CDR3 is made up of 15 amino acids. V lost 1 base to trimming and J lost 0 bases; unmatched junction nucleotides: 3. CDR3 DNA: TGCGCCAGCAGCCAAGGGACAGGCAGCTCCTACGAGCAGTACTTC. Amino acids: CASSQGTGSSYEQYF.

This chain uses TRBV7-8 with TRBJ2-5, with D unresolved. The CDR3 is 15 residues long. CDR1 and CDR2 from the germline V gene are SGHVS and FQNEAQ. Between the trimmed V and J ends, which lost 1 base and 3 bases, there was a span of 12 bases. CDR3: CASSLEAPTKETQYF. CDR3 nucleotides: TGTGCCAGCAGCTTAGAGGCCCCTACTAAAGAGACCCAGTACTTC.

This chain joins TRBV5-1 and TRBJ2-3, with D tentatively TRBD2 (6 bases). V dropped 4 bases and J dropped 2 bases, with 14 bases sitting between them. The germline gives CDR1 SGHRS, CDR2 YFSETQ. The CDR3 is made up of 15 amino acids. The CDR3, as DNA: TGCGCCAGCAGCGCCGGGACTCGCAACACAGATACGCAGTATTTT. Encoded protein: CASSAGTRNTDTQYF.

The chain links TRBV18 to TRBJ2-2; TRBD2 aligns across 10 bases. This CDR3 is 17 amino acids long. Germline CDR1 is KGHSH and CDR2 is LQKENI. V gave up 2 bases and J gave up 4 bases; unmatched junction bases: 7. The CDR3 bases are TGTGCCAGCTCACCAAGAATTAGCGGGGGGATCACCGGGGAGCTGTTTTTT. Translated, it gives CASSPRISGGITGELFF.

This clone was seen a handful of times. This chain joins TRBV29-1 and TRBJ1-4; TRBD1 aligns across 7 bases. The CDR3 extends over 13 amino acids. Germline V gives CDR1 SQVTM, CDR2 ANQGSEA. V trimming: 7 bases; J trimming: 8 bases; junction bases outside the gene matches: 10. The CDR3 protein is CSGEDRVGEKLFF. The CDR3 nucleotides are TGCAGCGGAGAAGACAGGGTTGGGGAAAAACTGTTTTTT.

J is TRBJ2-3 and V is TRBV5-1, with a weak D call TRBD1 (5 bases). The CDR3 has 17 residues. V gave up 5 bases and J gave up 1 base, with 20 bases separating them. Germline lookup yields CDR1 SGHRS and CDR2 YFSETQ. The CDR3 sequence: CASRIDKTVWGTDTQYF. The CDR3 DNA reads TGCGCCAGCAGAATTGATAAGACAGTATGGGGCACAGATACGCAGTATTTT.